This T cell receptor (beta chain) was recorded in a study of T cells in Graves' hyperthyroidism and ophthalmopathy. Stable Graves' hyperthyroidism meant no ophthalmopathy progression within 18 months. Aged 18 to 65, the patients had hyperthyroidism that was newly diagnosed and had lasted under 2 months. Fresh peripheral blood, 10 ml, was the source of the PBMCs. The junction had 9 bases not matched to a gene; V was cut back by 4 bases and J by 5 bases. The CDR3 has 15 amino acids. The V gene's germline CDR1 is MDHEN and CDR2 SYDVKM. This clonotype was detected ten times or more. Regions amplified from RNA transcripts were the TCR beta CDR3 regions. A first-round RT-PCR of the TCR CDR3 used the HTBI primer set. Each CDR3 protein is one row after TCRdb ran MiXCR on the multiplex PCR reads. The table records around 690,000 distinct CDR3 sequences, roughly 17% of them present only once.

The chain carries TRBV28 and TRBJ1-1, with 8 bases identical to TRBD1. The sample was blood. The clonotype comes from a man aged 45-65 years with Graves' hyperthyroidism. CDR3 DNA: TGTGCCAGCAGTTCCCCTGGACAGGGACGGACTGAAGCTTTCTTT. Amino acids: CASSSPGQGRTEAFF.